These 21 T cell receptor beta chains originate from one sample sequenced in a study of EBV T-cell therapy then PD-1 blockade in nasopharyngeal carcinoma. Time point described: 266 days after commencement of treatment, after nivolumab therapy. As to treatment: AdE1-LMPpoly-expanded autologous EBV-specific T-cell therapy followed by anti-PD-1 nivolumab. Libraries were prepared by immunoSEQ multiplex PCR; TCRdb keeps only in-frame clonotypes and omits some of them. Altogether tens of thousands of clones are present, around four fifths being singletons, with the ten largest covering approximately 31%. Their antigens remain unidentified. The starting material was CD8+ T cells from blood, obtained at day 266 from a patient whose treatment included autologous EBV-specific T cells and nivolumab. These receptors were obtained from a middle-aged man with nasopharyngeal carcinoma.

The J gene is TRBJ1-4, the V gene TRBV4-3; D unresolved. This CDR3 is built from 16 residues. CDR1 LGHNA and CDR2 YSLEER come from the germline V gene. V was shortened by 0 bases and J by 8 bases, with 16 bases between the two germline ends. The CDR3 loop reads CASSQDLVHMSEKLFF. The CDR3 DNA reads as TGCGCCAGCAGCCAAGATCTGGTCCACATGAGCGAAAAACTGTTTTTT.

The chain joins TRBV27 to TRBJ1-1, with D perhaps matching TRBD1 (5 bases). The CDR3 has 14 residues. V lost 5 bases to trimming and J lost 1 base, with 11 bases between them. The germline V gene encodes CDR1 MNHEY and CDR2 SMNVEV (reference sequence). The CDR3 DNA reads as TGTGCCAGCAGTATGACCGGGGGGAACACTGAAGCTTTCTTT. Translating gives CASSMTGGNTEAFF.

The genes are TRBV6-4 and TRBJ2-2; D is possibly TRBD2 (5 bases). Germline CDR1 is MRHNA and CDR2 is SNTAGT. Trimming removed 2 bases from V and 7 bases from J, with 8 bases in between. The CDR3 runs 13 residues. In DNA form, the CDR3 reads TGTGCCAGCAGTGACAGGGAGAGCGGGGAGCTGTTTTTT. It is translated as CASSDRESGELFF.

The chain employs TRBV7-8 and TRBJ2-7, with D perhaps matching TRBD1 or TRBD2 (5 bases each). This CDR3 comprises 14 residues. The germline gives CDR1 SGHVS, CDR2 FQNEAQ. V dropped 1 base and J dropped 3 bases, with 10 bases sitting between them. The DNA for the CDR3 is TGTGCCAGCAGCTTAGGTCCAGGGAGCTACGAGCAGTACTTC. Translating it yields CASSLGPGSYEQYF.

J is TRBJ1-1 and V is TRBV9; possibly TRBD1 for D (6 bases). Germline V gene lookup returns CDR1 SGDLS and CDR2 YYNGEE. Trimming removed 3 bases from V and 8 bases from J, with 14 bases in between. The CDR3 runs 13 residues. The CDR3 bases are TGTGCCAGCAGCGCCTGGGGGCAGCTAGAAGCTTTCTTT. Its protein product is CASSAWGQLEAFF.

This chain uses TRBV9 with TRBJ2-3; D could derive from TRBD1 or TRBD2 (6 bases each). Germline CDR1 reads SGDLS; CDR2 reads YYNGEE. Trimming pared 3 bases from V and 1 base from J, leaving 18 bases between. The CDR3 is 17 residues long. CDR3 sequence reads: CASSAGVEGGGTDTQYF. The CDR3 DNA follows: TGTGCCAGCAGCGCGGGCGTAGAGGGGGGTGGCACAGATACGCAGTATTTT.

V is TRBV27 and J is TRBJ2-6, with D tentatively TRBD2 (5 bases). The CDR3 extends over 15 amino acids. The germline CDR1 and CDR2 sequences are MNHEY and SMNVEV (reference sequence). Deletions cut 6 bases from V and 2 bases from J, with 11 bases between. CDR3 loop: CASRGSSPGANVLTF. Here the CDR3 DNA reads TGTGCCAGCAGGGGGAGTTCCCCTGGGGCCAACGTCCTGACTTTC.

The chain couples TRBV6-2 or TRBV6-3 to TRBJ2-5, with TRBD2 matching 14 bases. V gave up 5 bases and J gave up 5 bases; unmatched junction bases: 4. The CDR3 contains 15 residues. Germline assignment: CDR1 MNHEY and CDR2 SVGEGT. CDR3 DNA: TGTGCCAGCAGTGTGACTAGCGGGGGGGCGGAGACCCAGTACTTC. Translated: CASSVTSGGAETQYF.

The rearrangement uses TRBV23-1 and TRBJ1-4; no clear D gene. TRBV23-1 is marked as an open reading frame, function uncertain. This CDR3 has 12 amino acids. V gave up 6 bases and J gave up 8 bases, with 10 bases separating them. CDR3 residues: CASRDPGEKLFF. The DNA for the CDR3 is TGCGCCAGCAGAGACCCGGGGGAAAAACTGTTTTTT.

J is TRBJ2-3 and V is TRBV6-5; D is perhaps TRBD1 or TRBD2 (5 bases each). Germline V gene sequence: CDR1 MNHEY, CDR2 SVGAGI. Trimming shortened V by 0 bases and J by 4 bases, and 11 bases separated the two germline ends. The CDR3 is made up of 15 amino acids. The CDR3 nucleotides are TGTGCCAGCAGTTACTCGGCAGGGAGCCCAGATACGCAGTATTTT. Translation: CASSYSAGSPDTQYF.

J is TRBJ2-7 and V is TRBV7-2, with D uncertain. The V gene lost 1 base and the J gene lost 6 bases, with 10 bases spanning the gap. Germline CDR1 is SGHTA and CDR2 is FQGNSA. There are 13 residues in the CDR3. CDR3: CASSLETPSEQYF. The CDR3 DNA sequence: TGTGCCAGCAGCTTAGAAACCCCGTCCGAGCAGTACTTC. The full variable domain, with the rest looked up from reference TRBV7-2 and TRBJ2-7, is GAGVSQSPSNKVTEKGKDVELRCDPISGHTALYWYRQSLGQGLEFLIYFQGNSAPDKSGLPSDRFSAERTGGSVSTLTIQRTQQEDSAVYLCASSLETPSEQYFGPGTRLTVT.

V usage is TRBV11-1 and J usage is TRBJ2-7; D may match TRBD1 or TRBD2 (6 bases each). CDR1 and CDR2 from the germline V gene are SGHAT and FQDESV (reference sequence). There are 16 residues in the CDR3. Deletions cut 4 bases from V and 2 bases from J, with 18 bases between. The CDR3, as DNA: TGTGCCAGCAGCTCGGGGGACACTTTCTTCACCTACGAGCAGTACTTC. Encoded protein: CASSSGDTFFTYEQYF.

The chain joins TRBV6-4 to TRBJ2-1; D possibly matches TRBD1 or TRBD2 (5 bases each). The CDR3 sequence is 14 residues long. Deletions cut 4 bases from V and 8 bases from J, with 15 bases between. CDR1 MRHNA and CDR2 SNTAGT come from the germline V gene. The CDR3 nucleotides read TGTGCCAGCAGTGCCGGGACCGAGGGCGATGAGCAGTTCTTC. Protein: CASSAGTEGDEQFF.

The chain recombines TRBV6-2 or TRBV6-3 with TRBJ1-2; the D is unclear. Germline loops: CDR1 MNHEY, CDR2 SVGEGT. Trimming took 5 bases from V and 6 from J, leaving 19 bases between them. The CDR3 totals 15 residues. This CDR3 reads CASSLLSATGNGYTF. Here the CDR3 DNA reads TGTGCCAGCAGTCTCCTATCGGCAACCGGGAATGGCTACACCTTC.

DNA for the CDR3: TGTGCCAGCAGCTTAGGCGGGGAAAAACTGTTTTTT. Its translation: CASSLGGEKLFF. J is TRBJ1-4 and V is TRBV7-9; D unresolved. CDR1 SEHNR and CDR2 FQNEAQ come from the germline V gene (reference sequence). Trimming cost V 1 base and J 8 bases, with 5 bases left between them. The CDR3 covers 12 residues.

This chain uses TRBV5-4 with TRBJ2-2; D tentatively reads TRBD1 or TRBD2 (6 bases each). This CDR3 spans 15 amino acids. The V gene lost 4 bases and the J gene lost 4 bases, with 14 bases spanning the gap. Germline values: CDR1 SGHNT, CDR2 YYREEE (reference sequence). CDR3 bases: TGTGCCAGCAGCCAAGGGGGGATATTCACCGGGGAGCTGTTTTTT. It yields the protein CASSQGGIFTGELFF.

This chain joins TRBV5-1 and TRBJ2-7; 8 positions match TRBD1. Germline CDR1 is SGHRS and CDR2 is YFSETQ. This CDR3 has 15 amino acids. Germline trimming cut 2 bases from V and 2 bases from J; bases unmatched to any gene: 6. CDR3 in DNA: TGCGCCAGCAGCTTAAAGTGGGACAGGCCCTACGAGCAGTACTTC. Translated, it gives CASSLKWDRPYEQYF.

The chain uses TRBV6-2 or TRBV6-3 and TRBJ2-7, with TRBD1 as a possible D gene (5 bases). V was cut by 6 bases and J by 4 bases, with 16 bases left in between. This CDR3 is built from 14 residues. The germline CDR1 and CDR2 sequences are MNHEY and SVGEGT. DNA for the CDR3: TGTGCCAGCAGCGAGGCAGGGTCGATTTACGAGCAGTACTTC. Translated: CASSEAGSIYEQYF.

The chain joins TRBV4-1 to TRBJ1-4; D gene uncertain. Germline V gene lookup returns CDR1 MGHRA and CDR2 YSYEKL. V dropped 0 bases and J dropped 8 bases, with 4 bases sitting between them. There are 12 residues in the CDR3. The CDR3 here is CASSQELEKLFF. As DNA, the CDR3 is TGCGCCAGCAGCCAAGAGTTAGAAAAACTGTTTTTT.

By sample fraction, this clone is medium-sized. The chain carries TRBV7-9 and TRBJ1-2; D is unresolved. The ends were cut back, 3 bases at V and 2 bases at J, with 10 bases in the middle. The CDR3 has 14 residues. Germline V CDR1 and CDR2: SEHNR, FQNEAQ (reference sequence). The CDR3: CASSLSSLNYGYTF. The CDR3 bases are TGTGCCAGCAGCTTGAGCTCCCTGAACTATGGCTACACCTTC. The full variable domain, with the rest looked up from reference TRBV7-9 and TRBJ1-2, is DTGVSQNPRHKITKRGQNVTFRCDPISEHNRLYWYRQTLGQGPEFLTYFQNEAQLEKSRLLSDRFSAERPKGSFSTLEIQRTEQGDSAMYLCASSLSSLNYGYTFGSGTRLTVV.

The rearrangement links TRBV5-1 to TRBJ1-2; a weak D match, TRBD1 (5 bases). This CDR3 has 17 residues. The V end was cut by 2 bases, the J end by 3 bases, with 20 bases between. In germline, CDR1 is SGHRS, CDR2 YFSETQ. The CDR3 bases are TGCGCCAGCAGCTTCTTCCCGAGGGCAGGGCCGGACTATGGCTACACCTTC. Protein: CASSFFPRAGPDYGYTF.